This TCR beta chain was documented in a study of beta chain features in type 1 diabetes. Study details: Sorted cell examination encompassed 100 million to 110 million cells across all samples. Overall study findings and caveats: In every one of the four CD4+ subsets, TCRB CDR3s were moderately but significantly shorter in Type 1 diabetes patients.

CDR3 length equals 14 residues. The trim removed 2 bases at V and 5 bases at J, leaving 4 bases unmatched. Germline CDR1 SQVTM, CDR2 ANQGSEA. This clone turned up a few times. Antigen specificity is unknown. All of the isolated RNA was reverse transcribed, so expressed TCRB transcripts were sequenced. Approximately 3.4 million reads, on average, came from each naive, central memory and regulatory T cell sample. TCRdb's copy holds only in-frame clones and misses some; the assay was immunoSEQ multiplex PCR. The repertoire holds 350,000 to 400,000 clones, 10% to 15% seen once, with approximately 0.011% in the top ten. Every donor provided one heparinised blood draw, which averaged about 120 mL. Cell sorting via CD45RO/CCR7/CD25/CD127/CD95/CD27 was performed to obtain CD4+ naive, central memory, regulatory and stem cell-like memory cells.

The receptor was isolated from a woman younger than 30 with type 1 diabetes. Sequencing used naive CD4+ T cells from blood. The chain couples TRBV29-1 to TRBJ2-1, with TRBD2 identical over 9 bases. The CDR3 sequence is CSVEPGLANNEQFF. CDR3 nucleotides: TGCAGCGTTGAACCGGGACTAGCTAACAATGAGCAGTTCTTC.